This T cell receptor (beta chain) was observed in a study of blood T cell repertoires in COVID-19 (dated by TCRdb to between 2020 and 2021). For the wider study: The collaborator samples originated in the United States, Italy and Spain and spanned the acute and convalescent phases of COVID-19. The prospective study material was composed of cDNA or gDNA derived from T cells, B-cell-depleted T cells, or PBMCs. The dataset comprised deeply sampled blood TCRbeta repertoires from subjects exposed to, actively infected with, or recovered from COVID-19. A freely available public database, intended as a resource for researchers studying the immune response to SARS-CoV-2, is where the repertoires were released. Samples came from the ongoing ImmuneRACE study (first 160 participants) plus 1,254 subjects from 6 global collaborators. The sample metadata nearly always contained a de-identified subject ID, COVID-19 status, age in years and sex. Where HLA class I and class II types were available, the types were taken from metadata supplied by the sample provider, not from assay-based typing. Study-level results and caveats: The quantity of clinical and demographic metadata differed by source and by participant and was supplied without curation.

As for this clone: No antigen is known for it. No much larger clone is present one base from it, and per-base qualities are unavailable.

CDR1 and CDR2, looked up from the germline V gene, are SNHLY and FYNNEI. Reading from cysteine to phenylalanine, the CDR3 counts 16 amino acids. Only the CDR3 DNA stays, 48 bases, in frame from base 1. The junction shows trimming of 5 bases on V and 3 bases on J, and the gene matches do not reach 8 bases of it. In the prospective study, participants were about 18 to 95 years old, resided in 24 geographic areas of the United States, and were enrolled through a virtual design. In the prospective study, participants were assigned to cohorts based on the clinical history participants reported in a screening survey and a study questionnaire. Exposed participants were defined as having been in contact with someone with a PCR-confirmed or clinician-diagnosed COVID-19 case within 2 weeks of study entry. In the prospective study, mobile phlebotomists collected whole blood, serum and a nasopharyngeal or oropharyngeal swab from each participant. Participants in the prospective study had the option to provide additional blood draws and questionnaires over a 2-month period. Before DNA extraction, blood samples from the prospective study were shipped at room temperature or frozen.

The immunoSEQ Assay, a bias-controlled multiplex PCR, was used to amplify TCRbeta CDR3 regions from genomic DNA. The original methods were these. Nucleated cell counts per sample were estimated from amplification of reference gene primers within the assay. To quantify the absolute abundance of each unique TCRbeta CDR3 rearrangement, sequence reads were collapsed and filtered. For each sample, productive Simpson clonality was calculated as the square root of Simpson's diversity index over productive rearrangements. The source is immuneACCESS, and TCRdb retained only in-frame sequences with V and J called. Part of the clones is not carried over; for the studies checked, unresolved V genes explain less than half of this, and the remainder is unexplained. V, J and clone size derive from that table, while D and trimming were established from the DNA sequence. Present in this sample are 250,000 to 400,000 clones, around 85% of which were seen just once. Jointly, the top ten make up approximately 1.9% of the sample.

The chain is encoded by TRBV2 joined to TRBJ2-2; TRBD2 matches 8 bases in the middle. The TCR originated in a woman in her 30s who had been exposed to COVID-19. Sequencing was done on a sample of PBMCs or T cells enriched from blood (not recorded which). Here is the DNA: TGTGCCAGCAGTACCAGCGGGAGAATAGACACCGGGGAGCTGTTTTTT. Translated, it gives CASSTSGRIDTGELFF.